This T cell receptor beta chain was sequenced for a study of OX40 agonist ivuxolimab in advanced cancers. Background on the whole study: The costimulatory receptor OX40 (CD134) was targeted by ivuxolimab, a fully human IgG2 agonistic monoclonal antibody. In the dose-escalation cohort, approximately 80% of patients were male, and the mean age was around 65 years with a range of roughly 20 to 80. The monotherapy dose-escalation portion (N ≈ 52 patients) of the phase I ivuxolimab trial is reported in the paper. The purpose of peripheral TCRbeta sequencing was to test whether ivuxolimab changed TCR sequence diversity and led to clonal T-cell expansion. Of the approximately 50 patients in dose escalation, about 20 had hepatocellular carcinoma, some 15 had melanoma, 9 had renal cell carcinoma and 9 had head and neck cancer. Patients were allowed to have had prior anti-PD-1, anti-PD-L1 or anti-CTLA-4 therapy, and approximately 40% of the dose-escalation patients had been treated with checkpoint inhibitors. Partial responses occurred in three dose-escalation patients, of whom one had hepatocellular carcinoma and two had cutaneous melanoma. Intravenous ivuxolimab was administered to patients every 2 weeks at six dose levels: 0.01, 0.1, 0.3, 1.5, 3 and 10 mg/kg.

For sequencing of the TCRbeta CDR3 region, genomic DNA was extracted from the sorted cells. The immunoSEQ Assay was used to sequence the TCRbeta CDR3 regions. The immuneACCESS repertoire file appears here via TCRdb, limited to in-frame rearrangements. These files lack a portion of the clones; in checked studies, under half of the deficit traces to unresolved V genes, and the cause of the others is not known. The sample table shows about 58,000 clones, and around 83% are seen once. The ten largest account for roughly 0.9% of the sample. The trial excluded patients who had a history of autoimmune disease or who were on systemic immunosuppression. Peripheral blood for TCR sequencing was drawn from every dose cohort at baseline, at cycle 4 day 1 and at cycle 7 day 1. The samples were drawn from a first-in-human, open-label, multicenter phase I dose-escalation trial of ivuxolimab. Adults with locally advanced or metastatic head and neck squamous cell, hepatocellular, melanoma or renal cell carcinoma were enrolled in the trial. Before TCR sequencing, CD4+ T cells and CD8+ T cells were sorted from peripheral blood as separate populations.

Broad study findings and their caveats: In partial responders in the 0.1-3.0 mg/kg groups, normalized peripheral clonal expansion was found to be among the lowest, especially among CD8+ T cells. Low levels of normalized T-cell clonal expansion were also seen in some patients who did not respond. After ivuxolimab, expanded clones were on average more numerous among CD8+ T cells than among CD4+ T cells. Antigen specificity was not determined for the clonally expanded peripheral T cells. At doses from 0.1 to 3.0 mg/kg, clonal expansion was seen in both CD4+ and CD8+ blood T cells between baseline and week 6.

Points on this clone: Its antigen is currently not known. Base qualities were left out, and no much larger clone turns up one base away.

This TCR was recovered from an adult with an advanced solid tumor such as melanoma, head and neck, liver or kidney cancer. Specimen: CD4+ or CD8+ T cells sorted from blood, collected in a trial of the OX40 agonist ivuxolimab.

The CDR3 protein: CASSIGLGTDTGELFF. The nucleotides read TGTGCCAGTAGTATAGGATTGGGGACCGACACCGGGGAGCTGTTTTTT. Rearrangement joined TRBV19 to TRBJ2-2; the D gene is possibly TRBD1 or TRBD2, each agreeing over 5 bases. The CDR3 runs 16 amino acids, cysteine and phenylalanine included. The read is trimmed to its CDR3 DNA, 48 bases read in frame from base 1. V loses 1 base, J loses 3 bases, and the germline ends lie 12 bases apart. The germline V gene encodes CDR1 LNHDA and CDR2 SQIVND (reference sequence).